Given below is one T cell receptor (beta chain) in context. Antigen unknown. These data come from a study of STAT5B mutations in CD4+ large granular lymphocyte leukemia. Study-wide findings and caveats: Top patient clones used TRBV06 genes more often: 8/27 versus 2/35 in controls.

Here immunoSEQ multiplex PCR was the method, and the copy in TCRdb shows in-frame clones only, minus some. The data show approximately 20,000 clones, with more than 65% seen just once and approximately 28% held by the top ten. V was pared by 0 bases and J by 1 base, with 9 bases between. The CDR3 spans 15 residues. Per germline, CDR1 MGHRA and CDR2 YSYEKL. Controls came from buffy coats of healthy blood donors. This sequence joins TRBV4-1 and TRBJ2-5, with unresolved D. The source material was CD4+ T cells from blood buffy coats. This clonotype was sampled from a human donor in good health. The DNA for the CDR3 is TGCGCCAGCAGCCAAGATGGGCTATCCCAAGAGACCCAGTACTTC. Protein sequence: CASSQDGLSQETQYF.